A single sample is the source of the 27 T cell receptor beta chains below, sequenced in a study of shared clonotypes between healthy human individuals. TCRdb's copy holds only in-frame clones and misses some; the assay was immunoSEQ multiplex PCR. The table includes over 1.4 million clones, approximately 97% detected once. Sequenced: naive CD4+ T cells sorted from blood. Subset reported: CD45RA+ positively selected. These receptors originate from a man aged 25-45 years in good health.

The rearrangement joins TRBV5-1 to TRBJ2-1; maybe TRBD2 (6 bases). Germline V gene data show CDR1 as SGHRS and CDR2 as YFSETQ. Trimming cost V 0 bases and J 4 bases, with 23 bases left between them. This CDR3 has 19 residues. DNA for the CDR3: TGCGCCAGCAGCTTGGGGGACGAGAGGGTAGCGGCCGGTTACAATGAGCAGTTCTTC. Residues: CASSLGDERVAAGYNEQFF.

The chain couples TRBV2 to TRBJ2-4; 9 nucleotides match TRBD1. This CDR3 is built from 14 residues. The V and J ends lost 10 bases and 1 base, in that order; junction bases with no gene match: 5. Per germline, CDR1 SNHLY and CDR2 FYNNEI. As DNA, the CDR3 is TGTGCCACACAGGGGGCGCTGGCCAAAAACATTCAGTACTTC. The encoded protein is CATQGALAKNIQYF.

CDR3 bases: TGTGCCAGCAGCATTGGCGGGAAGTCCTATGAGCAGTTCTTC. This translates into CASSIGGKSYEQFF. The chain recombines TRBV5-4 with TRBJ2-1, with a tentative D call TRBD2 (6 bases). The CDR3 consists of 14 residues. Germline CDR1 is SGHNT and CDR2 is YYREEE (reference sequence). The V gene lost 4 bases and the J gene lost 8 bases, with 16 bases spanning the gap.

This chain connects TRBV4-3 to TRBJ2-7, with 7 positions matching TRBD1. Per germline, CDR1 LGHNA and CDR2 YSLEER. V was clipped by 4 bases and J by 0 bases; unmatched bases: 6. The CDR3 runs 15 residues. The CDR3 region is CASSRRQGSSYEQYF. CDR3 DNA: TGCGCCAGCAGCCGACGACAGGGAAGCTCCTACGAGCAGTACTTC.

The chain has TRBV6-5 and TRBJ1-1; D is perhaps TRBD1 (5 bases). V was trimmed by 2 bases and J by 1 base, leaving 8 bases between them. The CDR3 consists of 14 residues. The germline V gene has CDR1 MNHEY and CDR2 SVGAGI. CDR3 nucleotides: TGTGCCAGCAGTTACACGACAGAGAACACTGAAGCTTTCTTT. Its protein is CASSYTTENTEAFF.

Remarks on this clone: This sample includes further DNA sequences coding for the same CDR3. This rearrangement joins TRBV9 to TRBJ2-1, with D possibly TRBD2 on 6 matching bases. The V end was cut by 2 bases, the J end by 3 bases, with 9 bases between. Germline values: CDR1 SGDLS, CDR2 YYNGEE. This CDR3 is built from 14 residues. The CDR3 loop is CASSVRLDYNEQFF. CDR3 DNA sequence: TGTGCCAGCAGCGTTCGACTAGACTACAATGAGCAGTTCTTC.

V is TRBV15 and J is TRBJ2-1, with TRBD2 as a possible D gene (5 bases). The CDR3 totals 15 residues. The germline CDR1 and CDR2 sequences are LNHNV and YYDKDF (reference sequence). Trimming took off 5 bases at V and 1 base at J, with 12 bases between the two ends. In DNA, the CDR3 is TGTGCCACCAGCGGACGGAGGCAATCCTACAATGAGCAGTTCTTC. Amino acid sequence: CATSGRRQSYNEQFF.

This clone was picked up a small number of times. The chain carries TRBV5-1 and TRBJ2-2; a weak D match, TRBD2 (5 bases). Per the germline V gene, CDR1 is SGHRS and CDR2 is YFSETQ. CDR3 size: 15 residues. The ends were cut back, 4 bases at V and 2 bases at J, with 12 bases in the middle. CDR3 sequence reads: CASSPRGRNTGELFF. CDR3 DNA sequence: TGCGCCAGCAGCCCCCGAGGGCGAAACACCGGGGAGCTGTTTTTT.

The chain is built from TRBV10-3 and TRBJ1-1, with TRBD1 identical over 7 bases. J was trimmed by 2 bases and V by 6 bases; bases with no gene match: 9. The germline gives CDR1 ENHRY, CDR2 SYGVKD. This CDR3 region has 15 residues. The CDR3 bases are TGTGCCATCAGGGAATGGGACAGAGATAACACTGAAGCTTTCTTT. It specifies CAIREWDRDNTEAFF.

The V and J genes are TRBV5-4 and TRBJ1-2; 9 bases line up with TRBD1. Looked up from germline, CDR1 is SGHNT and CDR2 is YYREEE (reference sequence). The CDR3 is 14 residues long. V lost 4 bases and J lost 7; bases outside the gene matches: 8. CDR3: CASSQPGQGVGYTF. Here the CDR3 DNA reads TGTGCCAGCAGCCAACCGGGACAGGGTGTTGGCTACACCTTC.

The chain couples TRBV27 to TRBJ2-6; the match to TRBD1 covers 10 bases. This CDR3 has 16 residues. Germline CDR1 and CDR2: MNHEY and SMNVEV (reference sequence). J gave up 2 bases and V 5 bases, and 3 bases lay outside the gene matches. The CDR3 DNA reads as TGTGCCAGCAGTCTAGACAGGGGGCCTGGGGCCAACGTCCTGACTTTC. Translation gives CASSLDRGPGANVLTF.

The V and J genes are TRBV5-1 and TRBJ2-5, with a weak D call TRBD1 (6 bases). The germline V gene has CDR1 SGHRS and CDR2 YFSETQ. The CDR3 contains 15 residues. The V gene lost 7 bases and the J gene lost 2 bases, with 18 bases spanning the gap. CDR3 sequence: CASFENPGVQETQYF. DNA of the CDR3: TGCGCCAGCTTTGAAAACCCAGGGGTTCAAGAGACCCAGTACTTC.

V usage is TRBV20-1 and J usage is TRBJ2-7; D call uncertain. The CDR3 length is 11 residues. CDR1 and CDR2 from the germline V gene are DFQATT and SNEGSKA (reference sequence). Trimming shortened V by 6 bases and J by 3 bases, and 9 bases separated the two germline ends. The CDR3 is CSAPLLYEQYF. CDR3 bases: TGCAGTGCCCCCCTGCTCTACGAGCAGTACTTC.

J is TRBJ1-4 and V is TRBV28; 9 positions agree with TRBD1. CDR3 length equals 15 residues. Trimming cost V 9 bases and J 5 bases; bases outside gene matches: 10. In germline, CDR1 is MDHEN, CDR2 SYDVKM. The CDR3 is CASQTGGRRNEKLFF. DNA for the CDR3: TGTGCCAGTCAGACAGGGGGGCGCCGAAATGAAAAACTGTTTTTT.

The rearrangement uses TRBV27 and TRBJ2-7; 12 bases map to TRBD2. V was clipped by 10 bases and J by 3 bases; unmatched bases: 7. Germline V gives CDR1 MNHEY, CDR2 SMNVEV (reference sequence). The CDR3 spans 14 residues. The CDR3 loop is CATQRLAGVYEQYF. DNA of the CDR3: TGTGCCACCCAAAGACTAGCGGGAGTCTACGAGCAGTACTTC.

The CDR3 loop is CASSLGPGQGEETQYF. The CDR3 DNA sequence: TGCGCCAGCAGCTTGGGGCCGGGACAGGGAGAGGAGACCCAGTACTTC. The V and J genes are TRBV5-1 and TRBJ2-5; 9 nucleotides match TRBD1. The CDR3 runs 16 residues. Germline CDR1 is SGHRS and CDR2 is YFSETQ. V trimming: 0 bases; J trimming: 5 bases; junction bases outside the gene matches: 8.

CDR3 bases: TGTGCCAGCAGTGAGAGGGGGTTAGGCACTGAAGCTTTCTTT. Translating it yields CASSERGLGTEAFF. This chain uses TRBV6-1 with TRBJ1-1, with a possible D match to TRBD1 (6 bases). Germline V gene sequence: CDR1 MNHNS, CDR2 SASEGT. This CDR3 has 14 amino acids. Trimming cost V 3 bases and J 4 bases, with 12 bases left between them.

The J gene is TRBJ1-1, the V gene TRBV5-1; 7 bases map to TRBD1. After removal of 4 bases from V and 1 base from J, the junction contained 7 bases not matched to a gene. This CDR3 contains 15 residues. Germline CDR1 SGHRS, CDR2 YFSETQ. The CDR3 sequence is CASSQTGTENTEAFF. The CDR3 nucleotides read TGCGCCAGCAGCCAGACCGGGACAGAGAACACTGAAGCTTTCTTT.

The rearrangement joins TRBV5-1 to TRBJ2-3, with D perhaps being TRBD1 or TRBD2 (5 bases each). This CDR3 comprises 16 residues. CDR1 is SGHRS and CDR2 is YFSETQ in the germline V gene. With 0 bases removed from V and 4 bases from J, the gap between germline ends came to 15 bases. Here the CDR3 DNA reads TGCGCCAGCAGCTTGGGTTATTCCGGGGCCCCAGATACGCAGTATTTT. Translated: CASSLGYSGAPDTQYF.

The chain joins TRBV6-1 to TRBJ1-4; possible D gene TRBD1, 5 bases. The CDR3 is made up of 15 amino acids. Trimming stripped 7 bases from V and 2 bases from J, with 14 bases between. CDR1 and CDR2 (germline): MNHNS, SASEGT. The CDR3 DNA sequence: TGTGCCAGCAAGACAGATATGGCCACTAATGAAAAACTGTTTTTT. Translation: CASKTDMATNEKLFF.

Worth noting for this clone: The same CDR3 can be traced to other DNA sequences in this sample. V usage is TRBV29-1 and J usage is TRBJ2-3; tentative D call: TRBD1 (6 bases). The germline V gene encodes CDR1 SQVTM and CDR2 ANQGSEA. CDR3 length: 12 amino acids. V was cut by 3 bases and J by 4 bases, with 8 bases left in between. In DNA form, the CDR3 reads TGCAGCGTTGATGGGGGCGCAGATACGCAGTATTTT. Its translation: CSVDGGADTQYF.

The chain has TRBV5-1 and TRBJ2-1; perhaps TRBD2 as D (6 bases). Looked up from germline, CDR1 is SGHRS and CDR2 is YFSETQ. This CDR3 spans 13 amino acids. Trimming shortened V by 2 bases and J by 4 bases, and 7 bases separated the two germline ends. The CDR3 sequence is CASSFGGYNEQFF. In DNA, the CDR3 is TGCGCCAGCAGCTTCGGGGGTTACAATGAGCAGTTCTTC.

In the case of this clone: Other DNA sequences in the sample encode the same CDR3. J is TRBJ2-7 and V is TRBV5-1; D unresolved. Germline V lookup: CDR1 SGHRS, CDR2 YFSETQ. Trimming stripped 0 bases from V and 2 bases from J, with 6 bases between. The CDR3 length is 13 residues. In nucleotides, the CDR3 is TGCGCCAGCAGCTTGGATACAGCCTACGAGCAGTACTTC. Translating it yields CASSLDTAYEQYF.

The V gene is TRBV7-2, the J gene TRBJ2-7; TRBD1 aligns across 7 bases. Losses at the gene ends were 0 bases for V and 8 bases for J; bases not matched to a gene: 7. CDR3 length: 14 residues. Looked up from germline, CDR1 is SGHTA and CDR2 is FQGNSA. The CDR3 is CASSLAPTGTQQYF. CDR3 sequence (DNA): TGTGCCAGCAGCTTAGCGCCGACAGGGACCCAGCAGTACTTC.

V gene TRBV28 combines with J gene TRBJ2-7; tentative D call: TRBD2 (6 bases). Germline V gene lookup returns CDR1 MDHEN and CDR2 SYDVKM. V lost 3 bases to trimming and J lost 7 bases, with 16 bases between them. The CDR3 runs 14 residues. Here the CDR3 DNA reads TGTGCCAGCAGTTTTTCCGGACTACTTAAAGAGCAGTACTTC. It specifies CASSFSGLLKEQYF.

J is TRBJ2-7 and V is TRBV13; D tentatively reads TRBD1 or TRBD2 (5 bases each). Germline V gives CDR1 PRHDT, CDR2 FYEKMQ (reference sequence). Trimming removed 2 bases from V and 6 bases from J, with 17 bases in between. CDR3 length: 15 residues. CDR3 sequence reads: CASSLTRDPTFEQYF. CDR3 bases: TGTGCCAGCAGCTTAACACGGGACCCCACCTTCGAGCAGTACTTC.

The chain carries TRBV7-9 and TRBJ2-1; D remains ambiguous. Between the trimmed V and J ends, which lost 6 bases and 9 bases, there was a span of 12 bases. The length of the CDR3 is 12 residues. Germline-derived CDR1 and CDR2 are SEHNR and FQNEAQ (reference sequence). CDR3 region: CASSVSGSEQFF. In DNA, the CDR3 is TGTGCCAGCAGTGTCTCGGGCAGTGAGCAGTTCTTC.